This T cell receptor (beta chain) was observed in a study of T cells after yellow fever vaccination. Regarding the study as a whole: It was a small share of clonotypes that appeared in both CD4 and CD8 compartments. Peaking on day 5 versus 15, the secondary response was faster but weaker. Once the booster was given, most primary-vaccination clones reappeared, at about 97% for CD4 and more than 85% for CD8.

5'RACE template switching added a universal primer site and UMIs to TCR cDNA. TCRdb reprocessed the 5' RACE reads with MiXCR, giving one entry per CDR3 protein. Of more than 350,000 distinct CDR3 sequences listed, 11% are singletons. A remark on this clonotype: Its specificity is unknown.

Sample: PBMCs, taken on the day of the first yellow fever vaccination. The receptor's source is a man aged 18 to 30 who received the YFV17D yellow fever vaccine.

CDR3 DNA: TGTGCCAGCAGAAAACCGGGACGTTGGGCTCAAGCTTTCTTT. Protein product: CASRKPGRWAQAFF. The rearrangement links TRBV5-5 to TRBJ1-1; D perhaps matches TRBD1 (5 bases). The CDR3 loop spans 14 amino acids. V shed 5 bases and J shed 9 bases, with 20 bases lying between them. Germline CDR1 SGHKS, CDR2 YYEKEE (reference sequence).